A single sample gave rise to the 30 T cell receptor beta chains below, sequenced in a study of T cell repertoires in cytomegalovirus infection. In TCRdb, the reads were re-called with MiXCR into one record per CDR3 protein. The repertoire consists of some 390,000 distinct CDR3 sequences, with about a sixth occurring once and the leading ten covering 8.7%. The specimen was PBMCs. These receptors originate from a human donor in good health (CMV status not recorded). Some clones in this sample may be carry-over from other donors' samples.

This clonotype turned up a few times. The chain recombines TRBV19 with TRBJ1-1; no reliable D call. CDR3 size: 13 residues. Trimming removed 10 bases at V and 3 bases at J, with 15 bases between. Germline CDR1 and CDR2: LNHDA and SQIVND (reference sequence). CDR3 DNA: TGTGCCACCGATGGAGTGGGGTACACTGAAGCTTTCTTT. Translation gives CATDGVGYTEAFF.

The chain recombines TRBV20-1 with TRBJ1-5; tentative D call: TRBD1 (5 bases). The CDR3 consists of 16 residues. V lost 7 bases to trimming and J lost 3 bases, with 22 bases between them. Per the germline V gene, CDR1 is DFQATT and CDR2 is SNEGSKA (reference sequence). The CDR3: CSVSRSAGIINQPQHF. Written as DNA, the CDR3 is TGCAGTGTCTCTCGGTCTGCAGGGATAATCAATCAGCCCCAGCATTTT.

This clonotype has ten or more counts. The V gene is TRBV6-5, the J gene TRBJ2-7; D possibly corresponds to TRBD2 (5 bases). Germline loops: CDR1 MNHEY, CDR2 SVGAGI. The CDR3 length is 12 residues. Trimming cost V 6 bases and J 3 bases, with 9 bases left between them. CDR3 DNA sequence: TGTGCCAGCAGCCTAAGCGGCTACGAGCAGTACTTC. The encoded protein is CASSLSGYEQYF.

This clonotype was observed at least ten times. The genes are TRBV7-9 and TRBJ1-2, with TRBD1 matching 7 bases. Germline CDR1 reads SEHNR; CDR2 reads FQNEAQ (reference sequence). J lost 7 bases, V lost 3 bases, and 5 bases had no gene match. The CDR3 is made up of 13 amino acids. CDR3 DNA: TGTGCCAGCAGCTTCGACAGGGAAAGTGGCTACACCTTC. It codes for CASSFDRESGYTF.

This clonotype was seen repeatedly, ten times or more. V is TRBV20-1 and J is TRBJ2-7; either TRBD1 or TRBD2 may fit D (5 bases each). Germline loops: CDR1 DFQATT, CDR2 SNEGSKA (reference sequence). The CDR3 has 14 amino acids. Deletions cut 4 bases from V and 3 bases from J, with 16 bases between. DNA for the CDR3: TGCAGTGCTATCCGGGACCTGACGCTCTACGAGCAGTACTTC. It specifies CSAIRDLTLYEQYF.

This clonotype was picked up a small number of times. The rearrangement links TRBV10-3 to TRBJ2-3; 11 bases are shared with TRBD1. Trimming removed 6 bases from V and 3 bases from J; junction bases left unmatched: 8. The CDR3 is made up of 16 amino acids. Germline CDR1 is ENHRY and CDR2 is SYGVKD. The CDR3 region has the DNA TGTGCCATCAGCCCTAGGACAGGGGGCGGGACAGATACGCAGTATTTT. Protein product: CAISPRTGGGTDTQYF.

The table lists this clonotype with many counts. The genes are TRBV7-2 and TRBJ2-3; 13 bases are shared with TRBD2. The length of the CDR3 is 16 residues. Germline V CDR1 and CDR2: SGHTA, FQGNSA. V lost 3 bases and J lost 4; bases outside the gene matches: 4. For the CDR3, the DNA is TGTGCCAGCAGCTTCCGACTAGCGGGGGGATCAGATACGCAGTATTTT. It translates to CASSFRLAGGSDTQYF. The variable domain in full, with the rest retrieved from reference TRBV7-2 and TRBJ2-3, is GAGVSQSPSNKVTEKGKDVELRCDPISGHTALYWYRQSLGQGLEFLIYFQGNSAPDKSGLPSDRFSAERTGGSVSTLTIQRTQQEDSAVYLCASSFRLAGGSDTQYFGPGTRLTVL.

The rearrangement joins TRBV25-1 to TRBJ2-1; TRBD2 is a possible D gene (5 bases). CDR3 length equals 12 residues. V was clipped by 6 bases and J by 4 bases, with 7 bases between them. Germline assignment: CDR1 MGHDK and CDR2 SYGVNS. DNA of the CDR3: TGTGCCAGCAGGGACTCTTACAATGAGCAGTTCTTC. Protein: CASRDSYNEQFF.

V usage is TRBV4-2 and J usage is TRBJ2-5, with D perhaps TRBD1 (8 bases). Trimming removed 0 bases from V and 5 bases from J, with 16 bases in between. The CDR3 extends over 16 amino acids. Germline V gene lookup returns CDR1 LGHNA and CDR2 YNFKEQ. The CDR3: CASSQDSGQGGETQYF. The CDR3 bases are TGTGCCAGCAGCCAAGATAGTGGACAGGGAGGGGAGACCCAGTACTTC.

This clonotype was seen only a few times. As DNA, the CDR3 is TGTGCCATCTTATCTCCGGGACAGGGGAGGTACGAGCAGTACTTC. Translated: CAILSPGQGRYEQYF. The V call is TRBV7-6, the J call TRBJ2-7; 10 bases match TRBD1. Losses at the gene ends were 10 bases for V and 4 bases for J; bases not matched to a gene: 13. This CDR3 spans 15 amino acids. CDR1 and CDR2 (germline): SGHVS, FNYEAQ.

This clonotype was seen a handful of times. V gene TRBV4-1 combines with J gene TRBJ1-5, with a tentative D call TRBD1 (5 bases). V lost 1 base and J lost 0, with 10 bases in between. The CDR3 runs to 16 residues. Germline CDR1 reads MGHRA; CDR2 reads YSYEKL. In nucleotides, the CDR3 is TGCGCCAGCAGCCAAGGGGGCCTCTATAGCAATCAGCCCCAGCATTTT. Amino acid sequence: CASSQGGLYSNQPQHF.

There are many counts of this clonotype. This sequence joins TRBV7-8 and TRBJ2-1, with 12 bases lining up with TRBD2. The germline V gene encodes CDR1 SGHVS and CDR2 FQNEAQ. V shed 1 base and J 7 bases; nucleotides not matched to a gene: 5. The CDR3 covers 16 residues. The CDR3 here is CASSLVLAGGRNEQFF. For the CDR3, the DNA is TGTGCCAGCAGCTTAGTCCTAGCGGGAGGGAGGAATGAGCAGTTCTTC.

This clonotype was observed at least ten times. This rearrangement joins TRBV7-2 to TRBJ1-1, with D perhaps matching TRBD1 (5 bases). The CDR3 totals 13 residues. Germline V gene sequence: CDR1 SGHTA, CDR2 FQGNSA. Trimming left V 0 bases short and J 6 bases short, with 8 bases between. The CDR3, as DNA: TGTGCCAGCAGCTTAGCGAAGGGGTCTGAAGCTTTCTTT. Protein sequence: CASSLAKGSEAFF.

The J gene is TRBJ2-7, the V gene TRBV20-1; D possibly corresponds to TRBD2 (6 bases). The V gene lost 0 bases and the J gene lost 7 bases, with 16 bases spanning the gap. The CDR3 loop spans 14 amino acids. Germline CDR1 and CDR2: DFQATT and SNEGSKA (reference sequence). The CDR3 DNA is TGCAGTGCTAGAGATCTGGTGGGAGGTGTGGAGCAGTACTTC. This encodes CSARDLVGGVEQYF.

The V gene is TRBV12-3 or TRBV12-4, the J gene TRBJ2-3; tentatively, D is TRBD2 (7 bases). CDR3 length: 15 residues. Trimming cost V 6 bases and J 7 bases, with 20 bases left between them. The CDR3 bases are TGTGCCAGCAGGCGCACGGTGGGGGGGGCTTATACGCAGTATTTT. Amino acids: CASRRTVGGAYTQYF.

This chain connects TRBV20-1 to TRBJ2-2, with TRBD2 matching 12 bases. After removal of 1 base from V and 0 bases from J, the junction contained 3 bases not matched to a gene. Germline V gene data show CDR1 as DFQATT and CDR2 as SNEGSKA (reference sequence). This CDR3 is built from 17 residues. The CDR3 is CSARGLAGVANTGELFF. For the CDR3, the DNA is TGCAGTGCTAGAGGACTAGCGGGAGTAGCGAACACCGGGGAGCTGTTTTTT.

The rearrangement uses TRBV20-1 and TRBJ2-1; D remains unclear. Germline lookup yields CDR1 DFQATT and CDR2 SNEGSKA (reference sequence). Trimming took 0 bases from V and 2 from J, leaving 5 bases between them. The CDR3 totals 13 residues. CDR3 residues: CSARDSPYNEQFF. In DNA form, the CDR3 reads TGCAGTGCTAGAGATAGTCCCTACAATGAGCAGTTCTTC.

This clonotype was counted between two and nine times. The chain carries TRBV5-4 and TRBJ1-3; D gene ambiguous. The V gene's germline CDR1 is SGHNT and CDR2 YYREEE (reference sequence). CDR3 length: 16 amino acids. Trimming removed 0 bases from V and 4 bases from J, with 14 bases in between. This chain's CDR3 is CASSLDPRLGGNTIYF. CDR3 DNA: TGTGCCAGCAGCTTGGATCCTCGGTTAGGGGGAAACACCATATATTTT.

This clonotype was found a few times. The chain is built from TRBV2 and TRBJ2-7; D might be TRBD2 (6 bases). The length of the CDR3 is 13 residues. Deletions cut 4 bases from V and 2 bases from J, with 9 bases between. CDR1 and CDR2 from the germline V gene are SNHLY and FYNNEI. The CDR3 sequence: CASSGEDTYEQYF. CDR3 DNA: TGTGCCAGCAGTGGGGAGGATACCTACGAGCAGTACTTC.

This clonotype has at least ten counts. V is TRBV7-6 and J is TRBJ2-5; 12 bases fit TRBD1. Germline CDR1 reads SGHVS; CDR2 reads FNYEAQ. The CDR3 spans 16 residues. V lost 5 bases to trimming and J lost 5 bases; unmatched junction nucleotides: 9. The CDR3 nucleotides read TGTGCCAGCAGCGGAGGGACAGGGGGCGCCGGCGAGACCCAGTACTTC. Residues: CASSGGTGGAGETQYF.

This clonotype was seen more than once but under ten times. The chain has TRBV11-2 and TRBJ2-5, with 7 bases lining up with TRBD2. J lost 5 bases, V lost 1 base, and 22 bases had no gene match. Germline V lookup: CDR1 SGHAT, CDR2 FQNNGV. The CDR3 sequence is 20 residues long. CDR3 protein: CASSLGWGRDYPWLKETQYF. As DNA, the CDR3 is TGTGCCAGCAGCTTAGGTTGGGGCAGGGACTACCCCTGGCTAAAGGAGACCCAGTACTTC.

This clonotype was recorded at least ten times. The V and J genes are TRBV7-6 and TRBJ2-3; D not resolved. Deletions cut 5 bases from V and 5 bases from J, with 14 bases between. Per the germline V gene, CDR1 is SGHVS and CDR2 is FNYEAQ. The CDR3 has 14 amino acids. The CDR3 sequence is CASSPRLGIDTQYF. CDR3 nucleotide sequence: TGTGCCAGCAGCCCCAGGCTGGGAATAGATACGCAGTATTTT.

V is TRBV5-1 and J is TRBJ1-1; D ambiguous. The V end lost 0 bases, the J end lost 1 base, and 7 bases lay between the germline ends. The germline V gene encodes CDR1 SGHRS and CDR2 YFSETQ. CDR3 length equals 14 residues. The CDR3 loop is CASSLDRQNTEAFF. The CDR3 DNA is TGCGCCAGCAGCTTGGATCGGCAGAACACTGAAGCTTTCTTT. Full variable domain (outside the CDR3, taken from reference TRBV5-1 and TRBJ1-1): KAGVTQTPRYLIKTRGQQVTLSCSPISGHRSVSWYQQTPGQGLQFLFEYFSETQRNKGNFPGRFSGRQFSNSRSEMNVSTLELGDSALYLCASSLDRQNTEAFFGQGTRLTVV.

CDR3 in amino acids: CSAGLGPSYNEQFF. The CDR3 DNA follows: TGCAGTGCTGGCCTCGGGCCCTCCTACAATGAGCAGTTCTTC. The gene calls are TRBV20-1 and TRBJ2-1; D uncertain. V lost 5 bases and J 0 bases, leaving 11 bases between the germline ends. CDR1 is DFQATT, CDR2 SNEGSKA, per germline (reference sequence). This CDR3 has 14 amino acids.

J is TRBJ2-6 and V is TRBV20-1; D uncertain. V lost 3 bases to trimming and J lost 2 bases, with 8 bases between them. Germline V gene sequence: CDR1 DFQATT, CDR2 SNEGSKA (reference sequence). The CDR3 extends over 14 amino acids. DNA of the CDR3: TGCAGTGCTAGGTATAGGGCTGGGGCCAACGTCCTGACTTTC. This translates into CSARYRAGANVLTF.

The chain joins TRBV19 to TRBJ1-1; D is undetermined. Germline V gene lookup returns CDR1 LNHDA and CDR2 SQIVND (reference sequence). V lost 1 base, J lost 1 base, and 4 bases lay in between. This CDR3 spans 13 amino acids. As DNA, the CDR3 is TGTGCCAGTAGTATAGGTTCGAACACTGAAGCTTTCTTT. Amino acid sequence: CASSIGSNTEAFF.

The gene calls are TRBV7-9 and TRBJ2-3; D perhaps matches TRBD1 (6 bases). CDR1 SEHNR and CDR2 FQNEAQ come from the germline V gene (reference sequence). The V gene lost 5 bases and the J gene lost 4 bases, with 10 bases spanning the gap. The length of the CDR3 is 13 residues. The CDR3: CASSPQGSDTQYF. The CDR3, as DNA: TGTGCCAGCAGCCCACAGGGTTCAGATACGCAGTATTTT.

There are a few counts of this clonotype. This sequence joins TRBV20-1 and TRBJ2-7; D is possibly TRBD1 or TRBD2 (5 bases each). Trimming pared 1 base from V and 5 bases from J, leaving 18 bases between. CDR3 size: 15 residues. Germline CDR1 reads DFQATT; CDR2 reads SNEGSKA (reference sequence). The CDR3 DNA sequence: TGCAGTGCTAGAGCCCCCGGGACGGGCACGCACGAGCAGTACTTC. Its translation: CSARAPGTGTHEQYF.

This clonotype was found a few times. This chain links TRBV27 with TRBJ2-1; possibly TRBD2 for D (5 bases). Trimming left V 8 bases short and J 0 bases short, with 17 bases between. Germline V gene data show CDR1 as MNHEY and CDR2 as SMNVEV (reference sequence). This CDR3 region has 16 residues. In DNA, the CDR3 is TGTGCCAGCTTGACGCGGCGGGCCAACTCCTACAATGAGCAGTTCTTC. Amino acids: CASLTRRANSYNEQFF.

This clonotype has only a few counts. The genes are TRBV7-9 and TRBJ1-1; D is possibly TRBD1 (6 bases). Germline assignment: CDR1 SEHNR and CDR2 FQNEAQ (reference sequence). The length of the CDR3 is 20 residues. V lost 2 bases and J 4 bases, leaving 29 bases between the germline ends. The DNA for the CDR3 is TGTGCCAGCAGCTTATATTTCGGGATCGAGGGCCCAAAAGGGGGCACTGAAGCTTTCTTT. It is translated as CASSLYFGIEGPKGGTEAFF.